The next 11 T cell receptor beta chains were all read from a single sample in a study of control samples from healthy donors and cancer patients. TCRdb keeps only in-frame clones here, not all; method: immunoSEQ multiplex PCR. Of roughly 81,000 clones listed, 84% are singletons. The sequenced sample consisted of PBMCs. Every receptor here comes from a man in his fifties or sixties with head and neck cancer.

V is TRBV6-2 or TRBV6-3 and J is TRBJ2-7, with 12 bases identical to TRBD2. Germline loops: CDR1 MNHEY, CDR2 SVGEGT. Trimming cost V 2 bases and J 0 bases; bases outside gene matches: 8. This CDR3 is built from 18 residues. The CDR3: CASSYIWGLAGISYEQYF. Written as DNA, the CDR3 is TGTGCCAGCAGTTACATATGGGGACTAGCGGGTATCTCCTACGAGCAGTACTTC.

The rearrangement uses TRBV27 and TRBJ2-1, with D hard to call. Germline V gene lookup returns CDR1 MNHEY and CDR2 SMNVEV (reference sequence). CDR3 length equals 11 residues. The ends were cut back, 6 bases at V and 4 bases at J, with 4 bases in the middle. CDR3: CASRTYNEQFF. CDR3 DNA: TGTGCCAGCAGAACTTACAATGAGCAGTTCTTC.

The chain employs TRBV6-5 and TRBJ2-5; D gene uncertain. The V gene's germline CDR1 is MNHEY and CDR2 SVGAGI. Trimming cost V 2 bases and J 1 base, with 14 bases left between them. The CDR3 sequence is 16 residues long. This CDR3 reads CASSYEQRQTQETQYF. The CDR3 DNA is TGTGCCAGCAGTTACGAGCAGCGTCAGACCCAAGAGACCCAGTACTTC.

V gene TRBV9 combines with J gene TRBJ2-7, with TRBD2 as a possible D gene (7 bases). Trimming stripped 3 bases from V and 6 bases from J, with 13 bases between. CDR3 size: 13 residues. Germline V CDR1 and CDR2: SGDLS, YYNGEE. CDR3 bases: TGTGCCAGCAGCGCAGAGGGGGGGCGCGAGCAGTACTTC. Translating gives CASSAEGGREQYF.

V and J are TRBV6-5 and TRBJ1-6; the D is unclear. The V end was cut by 4 bases, the J end by 9 bases, with 10 bases between. The CDR3 has 13 residues. CDR1 MNHEY and CDR2 SVGAGI come from the germline V gene. CDR3 region: CASSSVWASPLHF. The CDR3 nucleotides read TGTGCCAGCAGTTCCGTCTGGGCTTCACCCCTCCACTTT.

V usage is TRBV28 and J usage is TRBJ1-5, with D unclear. In germline, CDR1 is MDHEN, CDR2 SYDVKM. The CDR3 is 16 residues long. The V gene lost 3 bases and the J gene lost 7 bases, with 19 bases spanning the gap. The CDR3, as DNA: TGTGCCAGCAGTTTCACGGGTCTTCTTAGGAACCAGCCCCAGCATTTT. This codes for CASSFTGLLRNQPQHF.

The chain uses TRBV7-8 and TRBJ1-4, with unresolved D. The CDR3 runs to 13 residues. Germline loops: CDR1 SGHVS, CDR2 FQNEAQ. Trimming stripped 6 bases from V and 8 bases from J, with 13 bases between. The CDR3 reads CASRSFFGEKLFF. Written as DNA, the CDR3 is TGTGCCAGCAGAAGCTTTTTTGGGGAAAAACTGTTTTTT. Based on the CDR3 plus reference TRBV7-8 and TRBJ1-4, the full variable domain is GAGVSQSPRYKVAKRGQDVALRCDPISGHVSLFWYQQALGQGPEFLTYFQNEAQLDKSGLPSDRFFAERPEGSVSTLKIQRTQQEDSAVYLCASRSFFGEKLFFGSGTQLSVL.

This clone has only a few counts. V gene TRBV6-2 or TRBV6-3 combines with J gene TRBJ2-7; D ambiguous. The V end lost 6 bases, the J end lost 1 base, and 16 bases lay between the germline ends. Germline loops: CDR1 MNHEY, CDR2 SVGEGT. The CDR3 is made up of 15 amino acids. For the CDR3, the DNA is TGTGCCAGCAGCAAGGGTCTGCGAAGATCCTACGAGCAGTACTTC. Protein: CASSKGLRRSYEQYF.

This chain uses TRBV18 with TRBJ1-1; D is perhaps TRBD1 (5 bases). V was shortened by 3 bases and J by 1 base, with 12 bases between the two germline ends. From germline, CDR1 is KGHSH and CDR2 LQKENI. CDR3 length: 15 amino acids. Here the CDR3 reads CASSPAGRPNTEAFF. The DNA of the CDR3 is TGTGCCAGCTCACCGGCGGGGCGACCGAACACTGAAGCTTTCTTT.

The rearrangement links TRBV28 to TRBJ1-1; perhaps TRBD1 as D (5 bases). The V end was cut by 3 bases, the J end by 7 bases, with 18 bases between. CDR1 and CDR2 from the germline V gene are MDHEN and SYDVKM. This CDR3 spans 15 amino acids. The CDR3 nucleotides read TGTGCCAGCAGTTTCACGACCATCCGGGGGGGTGAAGCTTTCTTT. This codes for CASSFTTIRGGEAFF. Full variable domain (missing parts from reference TRBV28 and TRBJ1-1): DVKVTQSSRYLVKRTGEKVFLECVQDMDHENMFWYRQDPGLGLRLIYFSYDVKMKEKGDIPEGYSVSREKKERFSLILESASTNQTSMYLCASSFTTIRGGEAFFGQGTRLTVV.

The CDR3 reads CASSKVGLAASYEQYF. As DNA, the CDR3 is TGTGCCAGCAGCAAAGTAGGCCTAGCGGCCTCCTACGAGCAGTACTTC. J is TRBJ2-7 and V is TRBV7-8; TRBD2 agrees at 7 bases. This CDR3 has 16 amino acids. Germline V gives CDR1 SGHVS, CDR2 FQNEAQ. With 5 bases clipped from V and 0 bases from J, the junction kept 10 bases outside the gene matches.